This passage covers 22 T cell receptor beta chains from one sample sequenced in a study of blood T cells in healthy people across ages (dated by TCRdb to between 2014 and 2017). Libraries were built with 5' RACE. The sample was run on an Illumina HiSeq 2500. A second PCR of about 7 to 12 cycles was run with a J-beta primer mix and a sample-barcoded 5' primer. The public reads were run again by TCRdb, first through fastp at Q25 and then through MiXCR, and only productive beta chains were kept. A single entry per CDR3 protein holds the most common genes and DNA from its merged rows. The sample yields 1.5 million to 2 million distinct CDR3 sequences; just under 50% were counted once. 2% to 2.5% of the sample comes from the top ten. The sample consisted of blood. The source is a woman aged 40-49 years in good health.

V is TRBV28 and J is TRBJ2-7, with TRBD1 matching 9 bases. The CDR3 sequence is 15 residues long. With 8 bases clipped from V and 4 bases from J, the junction kept 12 bases outside the gene matches. Germline lookup yields CDR1 MDHEN and CDR2 SYDVKM. This CDR3 reads CASPPAGQGLYEQYF. In DNA, the CDR3 is TGTGCCAGCCCCCCCGCGGGACAGGGCTTATACGAGCAGTACTTC. Drawing the rest from reference TRBV28 and TRBJ2-7, the complete variable domain is DVKVTQSSRYLVKRTGEKVFLECVQDMDHENMFWYRQDPGLGLRLIYFSYDVKMKEKGDIPEGYSVSREKKERFSLILESASTNQTSMYLCASPPAGQGLYEQYFGPGTRLTVT.

V usage is TRBV7-8 and J usage is TRBJ2-7, with D possibly being TRBD1 (5 bases). V lost 2 bases and J 7 bases, leaving 15 bases between the germline ends. Per the germline V gene, CDR1 is SGHVS and CDR2 is FQNEAQ. The length of the CDR3 is 14 residues. The CDR3 DNA follows: TGTGCCAGCAGCTTAACATCGACAGTCCAAGAGCAGTACTTC. Encoded protein: CASSLTSTVQEQYF.

This clonotype was observed a few times. The V call is TRBV10-2, the J call TRBJ1-1; 9 bases are a match to TRBD1. The trim removed 6 bases at V and 3 bases at J, leaving 5 bases unmatched. The CDR3 runs 14 residues. The germline V gene encodes CDR1 WSHSY and CDR2 SAAADI. The CDR3 reads CASSVQGADTEAFF. The CDR3 DNA sequence: TGCGCCAGCAGCGTACAGGGGGCAGACACTGAAGCTTTCTTT.

CDR3 amino acids: CASSLGALHTDTQYF. The CDR3 bases are TGTGCCAGCAGCTTAGGGGCCTTACACACAGATACGCAGTATTTT. The rearrangement links TRBV11-2 to TRBJ2-3; D remains unclear. V gave up 1 base and J gave up 2 bases, with 10 bases separating them. CDR3 size: 15 residues. CDR1 and CDR2 (germline): SGHAT, FQNNGV. Supplemented by reference TRBV11-2 and TRBJ2-3, the full variable domain reads EAGVAQSPRYKIIEKRQSVAFWCNPISGHATLYWYQQILGQGPKLLIQFQNNGVVDDSQLPKDRFSAERLKGVDSTLKIQPAKLEDSAVYLCASSLGALHTDTQYFGPGTRLTVL.

As for this clonotype: This may come from a read error, since a much larger clone is one base off. In DNA, the CDR3 is TGCAGCGCCGAATCGGGACTAGCCGGAGAGACCCAGTTCTTC. This codes for CSAESGLAGETQFF. The chain has TRBV29-1 and TRBJ2-1; 9 positions match TRBD2. The CDR3 loop spans 14 amino acids. With V trimmed by 7 bases and J by 13 bases, 17 bases remained unmatched. Germline V lookup: CDR1 SQVTM, CDR2 ANQGSEA.

The rearrangement joins TRBV4-2 to TRBJ1-6; D gene ambiguous. Germline V gene sequence: CDR1 LGHNA, CDR2 YNFKEQ. The CDR3 totals 17 residues. The V and J ends lost 0 bases and 2 bases respectively, with 11 bases between them. CDR3 amino acids: CASSQDPSGAYNSPLHF. In nucleotides, the CDR3 is TGTGCCAGCAGCCAAGATCCTTCAGGCGCCTATAATTCACCCCTCCACTTT.

The chain employs TRBV4-2 and TRBJ2-1; D is ambiguous. Germline V gene sequence: CDR1 LGHNA, CDR2 YNFKEQ. This CDR3 is 15 amino acids long. The V and J ends lost 0 bases and 7 bases respectively, with 13 bases between them. The CDR3 region is CASSQETLYANEQFF. The DNA for the CDR3 is TGTGCCAGCAGCCAAGAGACACTGTACGCTAATGAGCAGTTCTTC.

The genes are TRBV6-1 and TRBJ2-1, with a possible D match to TRBD1 (6 bases). Trimming took off 3 bases at V and 6 bases at J, with 12 bases between the two ends. Germline V CDR1 and CDR2: MNHNS, SASEGT. There are 14 residues in the CDR3. CDR3 amino acids: CASSERQGTNEQFF. The DNA of the CDR3 is TGTGCCAGCAGTGAGAGGCAGGGGACCAATGAGCAGTTCTTC.

The chain has TRBV11-2 and TRBJ2-5, with a tentative D call TRBD1 (5 bases). In germline, CDR1 is SGHAT, CDR2 FQNNGV. Deletions cut 1 base from V and 5 bases from J, with 11 bases between. The CDR3 runs to 14 residues. The CDR3 region has the DNA TGTGCCAGCAGCTTAGGTATAGGGGTGGAGACCCAGTACTTC. Translation: CASSLGIGVETQYF.

This sequence joins TRBV28 and TRBJ1-2; TRBD1 is a possible D gene (5 bases). Germline CDR1 is MDHEN and CDR2 is SYDVKM. This CDR3 spans 17 amino acids. Trimming took 5 bases from V and 4 from J, leaving 23 bases between them. CDR3 amino acids: CASSGLFWGRVGYGYTF. CDR3 DNA: TGTGCCAGCAGTGGACTATTCTGGGGCAGGGTTGGCTATGGCTACACCTTC.

This clonotype was detected a few times. The V call is TRBV20-1, the J call TRBJ2-1, with 8 bases lining up with TRBD2. Trimming at V came to 6 bases and at J to 2 bases, leaving 6 bases not matched to a gene. The germline CDR1 and CDR2 sequences are DFQATT and SNEGSKA (reference sequence). This CDR3 is 14 amino acids long. The DNA for the CDR3 is TGCAGTGCCGGACTAGCCGGCACCTACAATGAGCAGTTCTTC. It translates to CSAGLAGTYNEQFF.

The chain combines TRBV7-3 with TRBJ2-1; weak D call: TRBD2 (6 bases). V lost 5 bases to trimming and J lost 4 bases, with 30 bases between them. The CDR3 is 20 amino acids. Germline V gene data show CDR1 as SGHTA and CDR2 as FQGTGA. The CDR3 DNA sequence: TGTGCCAGCAGCCAGCGGCGCCTGGTTGCGGGGCAGGATAGTTACAATGAGCAGTTCTTC. This translates into CASSQRRLVAGQDSYNEQFF.

The chain combines TRBV25-1 with TRBJ2-1; D unresolved. CDR3 length: 14 amino acids. Germline-derived CDR1 and CDR2 are MGHDK and SYGVNS. V lost 0 bases and J 5 bases, leaving 8 bases between the germline ends. The DNA of the CDR3 is TGTGCCAGCAGTGAATATAGCAGCAACAATGAGCAGTTCTTC. It translates to CASSEYSSNNEQFF.

This clonotype was detected once. The CDR3 region is CASSLDSGSPLHF. The CDR3 bases are TGTGCCAGCAGTTTAGACAGCGGCTCACCCCTCCACTTT. The rearrangement links TRBV28 to TRBJ1-6; tentatively, D is TRBD1 (5 bases). The germline gives CDR1 MDHEN, CDR2 SYDVKM. This CDR3 is built from 13 residues. V was cut by 2 bases and J by 10 bases, with 9 bases left in between.

This clonotype showed up just a few times. This chain links TRBV6-6 with TRBJ1-2; 8 bases are a match to TRBD1. Per germline, CDR1 MNHNY and CDR2 SVGAGI (reference sequence). This CDR3 comprises 14 residues. The V segment lost 6 bases and the J segment 8 bases; nucleotides outside the gene matches: 11. The CDR3 sequence is CASSHRGEVKGYTF. DNA of the CDR3: TGTGCCAGCAGCCACAGGGGGGAGGTTAAGGGCTACACCTTC.

This chain uses TRBV7-9 with TRBJ2-5; D unclear. V was trimmed by 5 bases and J by 5 bases, leaving 12 bases between them. Germline CDR1 is SEHNR and CDR2 is FQNEAQ (reference sequence). The CDR3 sequence is 13 residues long. The DNA for the CDR3 is TGTGCCAGCAGCCCCCTGAATAGGGAGACCCAGTACTTC. Translating it yields CASSPLNRETQYF.

A few counts support this clonotype. The chain is built from TRBV4-3 and TRBJ1-4; D is perhaps TRBD1 (5 bases). There are 16 residues in the CDR3. Trimming took 4 bases from V and 4 from J, leaving 16 bases between them. Germline CDR1 is LGHNA and CDR2 is YSLEER. The CDR3 here is CASSLLSGTGNEKLFF. The DNA of the CDR3 is TGCGCCAGCAGCCTACTCTCCGGGACGGGTAATGAAAAACTGTTTTTT.

The chain has TRBV21-1 and TRBJ2-5; the listed D gene, TRBD1, was not tested against the DNA. TRBV21-1 is labeled a pseudogene. The CDR3 contains 15 residues. Written as DNA, the CDR3 is TGTGCCAGCAGCCATAGGACAGGGTGGTGCGAGACCCAGTACTTC. Encoded protein: CASSHRTGWCETQYF.

This clonotype was found a few times. The chain links TRBV11-2 to TRBJ2-5; tentatively, D is TRBD2 (5 bases). V was clipped by 9 bases and J by 3 bases, with 14 bases between them. Germline assignment: CDR1 SGHAT and CDR2 FQNNGV. This CDR3 region has 13 residues. CDR3 sequence (DNA): TGTGCCAGTAGTATGACGGGAAAAGAGACCCAGTACTTC. Translating it yields CASSMTGKETQYF. Looking up the rest from reference TRBV11-2 and TRBJ2-5 gives the full variable domain: EAGVAQSPRYKIIEKRQSVAFWCNPISGHATLYWYQQILGQGPKLLIQFQNNGVVDDSQLPKDRFSAERLKGVDSTLKIQPAKLEDSAVYLCASSMTGKETQYFGPGTRLLVL.

V usage is TRBV9 and J usage is TRBJ2-1, with unresolved D. V was clipped by 1 base and J by 0 bases, with 8 bases between them. CDR1 is SGDLS and CDR2 is YYNGEE in the germline V gene. The CDR3 loop spans 15 amino acids. The CDR3 here is CASSVLDASYNEQFF. The DNA of the CDR3 is TGTGCCAGCAGCGTATTAGATGCCTCCTACAATGAGCAGTTCTTC.

This chain links TRBV7-2 with TRBJ2-5; D is perhaps TRBD2 (8 bases). Germline CDR1 SGHTA, CDR2 FQGNSA. The CDR3 spans 16 residues. V lost 4 bases and J 5 bases, leaving 20 bases between the germline ends. The DNA for the CDR3 is TGTGCCAGCAGCTCCAGGGGGGGCGGGAGGTTTGAGACCCAGTACTTC. Protein sequence: CASSSRGGGRFETQYF.

V usage is TRBV24-1 and J usage is TRBJ2-1, with 9 bases identical to TRBD1. Germline CDR1 and CDR2: KGHDR and SFDVKD. CDR3 length equals 16 residues. J gave up 4 bases and V 4 bases, and 7 bases lay outside the gene matches. In DNA, the CDR3 is TGTGCCACCAGTGACCCGACAGGGGGGCTGTACAATGAGCAGTTCTTC. Translation gives CATSDPTGGLYNEQFF.